A selection of T cell receptor beta chains follows, all from one sample in a study of control samples from healthy donors and cancer patients. Sequenced by immunoSEQ multiplex PCR; TCRdb stores in-frame clones only, minus some. The repertoire holds 150,000 to 200,000 clones, with 75% to 95% as singletons. The specimen was blood. The receptor source for this set is a woman between 40 and 50 years old in good health. Both conserved end residues are part of each CDR3. The D gene is left open where the match is weak. Not every row has a clone size; where given, it reads once, few, many or a size class.

clone size,D gene,V gene,J gene,CDR3 DNA,CDR3 protein
.,.,TRBV18,TRBJ1-1,TGTGCCAGCTCATTAATGATTCCGGCGTTTCGGAAGGGGTCCCTTGAAGCTTTCTTT,CASSLMIPAFRKGSLEAFF
.,TRBD2,TRBV3-1/TRBV3-2,TRBJ2-1,TGTGCCAGCAGCCCCATCACTAGCGGGGGGGCCAATGAGCAGTTCTTC,CASSPITSGGANEQFF
.,TRBD1,TRBV2,TRBJ1-3,TGTGCCAGCAGCGGGGACAGGGGAAACACCATATATTTT,CASSGDRGNTIYF
.,.,TRBV6-5,TRBJ2-5,TGTGCCAGCAGTTACGGAGGGTTGAACCAAGAGACCCAGTACTTC,CASSYGGLNQETQYF
.,.,TRBV4-1,TRBJ2-1,TGCGCCAGCAGCCGGAACCGGGACCACCGGGAGGAGCAGTTCTTC,CASSRNRDHREEQFF
.,.,TRBV5-1,TRBJ1-2,TGCGCCAGCAGCTTAGGGCACTCTGACTATGGCTACACCTTC,CASSLGHSDYGYTF
.,.,TRBV6-6,TRBJ1-2,TGTGCCAGCAGTTACTCCCGGGACACACGGGGCTATGGCTACACCTTC,CASSYSRDTRGYGYTF
.,TRBD2,TRBV5-1,TRBJ2-5,TGCGCCAGCAGCTCGTTAGCGGGGGGGCTCGCCGAGACCCAGTACTTC,CASSSLAGGLAETQYF
.,.,TRBV5-1,TRBJ2-3,TGCGCCAGCAGCGCCAGGGACGGCACAGATACGCAGTATTTT,CASSARDGTDTQYF
.,TRBD1,TRBV11-2,TRBJ2-5,TGTGCCAGCAGCCGGACAGGGGGCGCGAGGGAGACCCAGTACTTC,CASSRTGGARETQYF
.,.,TRBV24-1,TRBJ2-2,TGTGCCACCAGTGGGGACACCGGGGAGCTGTTTTTT,CATSGDTGELFF
.,.,TRBV5-4,TRBJ1-1,TGTGCCAGCAGCTTGGAACAGGAGAAGACTGAAGCTTTCTTT,CASSLEQEKTEAFF
.,TRBD1,TRBV4-1,TRBJ1-2,TGCGCCAGCAGCCAAGTAAGAGGGGGGACAGACTATGGCTACACCTTC,CASSQVRGGTDYGYTF
few,.,TRBV5-6,TRBJ1-6,TGTGCCAGCAGCTTCGCAGGGAGTGAATCACCCCTCCACTTT,CASSFAGSESPLHF
.,.,TRBV11-2,TRBJ1-5,TGTGCCAGCAGGGGGCCATCGGGGCAGCCCCAGCATTTT,CASRGPSGQPQHF
.,.,TRBV3-1/TRBV3-2,TRBJ1-3,TGTGCCAGCAGCCAAGACCTCCAGGGTCTAGAAGGAAACACCATATATTTT,CASSQDLQGLEGNTIYF
once,.,TRBV2,TRBJ2-7,TGTGCCAGCAGTGGTACGGGAACGATCTACGAGCAGTACTTC,CASSGTGTIYEQYF
.,TRBD2,TRBV7-2,TRBJ2-3,TGTGCCAGCAGCTTAGTTGGGGGGGAAACGCAGTATTTT,CASSLVGGETQYF
.,.,TRBV6-6,TRBJ1-6,TGTGCCAGCAGTCCAGATGACACCGGGATAACTAATTCACCCCTCCACTTT,CASSPDDTGITNSPLHF
.,.,TRBV19,TRBJ1-2,TGTGCCAGTAGTATTCTGGGTTTCTATGGCTACACCTTC,CASSILGFYGYTF
once,.,TRBV12-3/TRBV12-4,TRBJ1-2,TGTGCCAGCAGCTTCGACGGAGCTAACGGCTACACCTTC,CASSFDGANGYTF
.,.,TRBV19,TRBJ2-5,TGTGCCAGTAGTATAATCGATCGAGAGACCCAGTACTTC,CASSIIDRETQYF
once,.,TRBV6-2/TRBV6-3,TRBJ2-3,TGTGCCAGCAGTTTTGGGGATACGCAGTATTTT,CASSFGDTQYF
.,TRBD1,TRBV15,TRBJ2-5,TGTGCCACCAGCTTGACAGGGGCAGAGACCCAGTACTTC,CATSLTGAETQYF
.,.,TRBV7-9,TRBJ1-4,TGTGCCAGCAGCTTATTTAGTGGAAAACTGTTTTTT,CASSLFSGKLFF
.,TRBD1,TRBV28,TRBJ2-7,TGTGCCAGCAGACTAGGGACAGGAAAATCCTACGAGCAGTACTTC,CASRLGTGKSYEQYF
.,TRBD1,TRBV6-6,TRBJ1-4,TGTGCCAGCAGGGACACTATAGGGGGCGATGAAAAACTGTTTTTT,CASRDTIGGDEKLFF
.,.,TRBV29-1,TRBJ2-5,TGCAGCGTTGCTTCCGGGGAAGAGACCCAGTACTTC,CSVASGEETQYF
.,.,TRBV12-3/TRBV12-4,TRBJ2-3,TGTGCCAGCAGTCTGGTCAGCACAGATACGCAGTATTTT,CASSLVSTDTQYF
.,TRBD1,TRBV13,TRBJ2-5,TGTGCCAGCAGCGTGACCGGGACAGGACAAGAGACCCAGTACTTC,CASSVTGTGQETQYF
.,TRBD1,TRBV7-6,TRBJ2-3,TGTGCCAGCAGCTTAGCCGGCGGGGACAGGGGAAGAGATACGCAGTATTTT,CASSLAGGDRGRDTQYF
.,.,TRBV4-1,TRBJ2-2,TGCGCCAGCAGCCAAGATCAGGGTAGCGGCGTAATGGGGGGGGAGCTGTTTTTT,CASSQDQGSGVMGGELFF
few,.,TRBV21-1,TRBJ2-3,TGTGCCAGCAGCGCCCCAAGTGCCGGGACCGATAGCTCAGATACGCAGTATTTT,CASSAPSAGTDSSDTQYF
.,.,TRBV4-1,TRBJ2-7,TGCGCCAGCAGCCAAGCACCCCAGAGCTCCTACGAGCAGTACTTC,CASSQAPQSSYEQYF
.,TRBD1,TRBV19,TRBJ1-1,TGTGCCAGTAGACAGGGGGCGGGCACTGAAGCTTTCTTT,CASRQGAGTEAFF
.,.,TRBV29-1,TRBJ1-2,TGCAGCTCCGGGGACTATGGCTACACCTTC,CSSGDYGYTF